A selection of T cell receptor beta chains follows, all from one sample in a study of T cells after yellow fever vaccination. TCRdb analysed the 5' RACE reads with MiXCR anew, one entry per CDR3 protein. There are around 590,000 distinct CDR3 sequences in the sample; over 9% occur only once, and 15% lies in the top ten. The specimen comprised PBMCs, sampled on the day of the yellow fever booster vaccination. These TCRs come from a man younger than 40 who received the YFV17D yellow fever vaccine. Both conserved end residues are part of each CDR3. Each record gives: J gene, clone size, D gene, V gene, CDR3 DNA, CDR3 protein. The D gene is left open where the match is weak. Where a row states a size, it is once, few, many or the class of an expanded clone; other rows omit it.

j_call: TRBJ2-6; clone_size: few; d_call: NA; v_call: TRBV5-1; cdr3_nt: TGCGCCAGCAGCTTTGTTATCTCTGGGGCCAACGTCCTGACTTTC; cdr3_aa: CASSFVISGANVLTF
j_call: TRBJ2-5; clone_size: NA; d_call: NA; v_call: TRBV5-1; cdr3_nt: TGCGCCACCTCTCCGGGGGGCAGGGCAGAGACCCAGTACTTC; cdr3_aa: CATSPGGRAETQYF
j_call: TRBJ1-5; clone_size: NA; d_call: TRBD1; v_call: TRBV6-1; cdr3_nt: TGTGCCAGCAAAAGACAGGGAGGATACAATCAGCCCCAGCATTTT; cdr3_aa: CASKRQGGYNQPQHF
j_call: TRBJ2-7; clone_size: NA; d_call: NA; v_call: TRBV5-4; cdr3_nt: TGTGCCAGCAGCTTAGTACGCCAGCCCTACGAGCAGTACTTC; cdr3_aa: CASSLVRQPYEQYF
j_call: TRBJ2-1; clone_size: NA; d_call: NA; v_call: TRBV7-2; cdr3_nt: TGTGCCAGCAGCTTGGAGGGCGTCTGGAATGAGCAGTTCTTC; cdr3_aa: CASSLEGVWNEQFF
j_call: TRBJ2-7; clone_size: few; d_call: NA; v_call: TRBV4-3; cdr3_nt: TGCGCCAGCGCCACGGACTTGACGAGGGAGCAGTACTTC; cdr3_aa: CASATDLTREQYF
j_call: TRBJ2-1; clone_size: NA; d_call: NA; v_call: TRBV5-1; cdr3_nt: TGCGCCAGCAGCTTAAGGGGTCCGGACAACAATGAGCAGTTCTTC; cdr3_aa: CASSLRGPDNNEQFF
j_call: TRBJ2-5; clone_size: many; d_call: NA; v_call: TRBV7-8; cdr3_nt: TGTGCCAGCAGCTTAAGTTCGACTTTATTTGAGACCCAGTACTTC; cdr3_aa: CASSLSSTLFETQYF
j_call: TRBJ2-3; clone_size: few; d_call: TRBD2; v_call: TRBV4-3; cdr3_nt: TGCGCCAGCAGCCAAGATGTAGATAGGCCAGCGGGAGAAGCGCGTGTTACGCAGTATTTT; cdr3_aa: CASSQDVDRPAGEARVTQYF
j_call: TRBJ2-7; clone_size: few; d_call: TRBD2; v_call: TRBV5-4; cdr3_nt: TGTGCCAGCAGGTCGGGACTAGCGGGAACCTACGAGCAGTACTTC; cdr3_aa: CASRSGLAGTYEQYF
j_call: TRBJ2-1; clone_size: many; d_call: TRBD2; v_call: TRBV7-2; cdr3_nt: TGTGCCAGCAGCTTAGTGGCGGGAGGAATCTGGAATGAGCAGTTCTTC; cdr3_aa: CASSLVAGGIWNEQFF
j_call: TRBJ2-2; clone_size: NA; d_call: TRBD1; v_call: TRBV9; cdr3_nt: TGTGCCAGCAACAGGGGGCGTACCGGGGAGCTGTTTTTT; cdr3_aa: CASNRGRTGELFF
j_call: TRBJ2-1; clone_size: NA; d_call: NA; v_call: TRBV5-4; cdr3_nt: TGTGCCAGCAGCTTGGAGGACTACTTACTCATCTTC; cdr3_aa: CASSLEDYLLIF
j_call: TRBJ2-2; clone_size: NA; d_call: TRBD1; v_call: TRBV7-4; cdr3_nt: TGTGCCAGCAGACCGTACTATTTGCCTAGACGGGACAGGGAATATCTGAAAGACGGGGAGCTGTTTTTT; cdr3_aa: CASRPYYLPRRDREYLKDGELFF
j_call: TRBJ2-7; clone_size: NA; d_call: TRBD1; v_call: TRBV6-2/TRBV6-3; cdr3_nt: TGTGCCAGTACCCGGGACAGGGGTACCTACGAGCAGTACTTC; cdr3_aa: CASTRDRGTYEQYF
j_call: TRBJ2-1; clone_size: few; d_call: TRBD2; v_call: TRBV24-1; cdr3_nt: TGTGCCACCCAACCGGAGGCGGGAGGGCCAGGTTACAATGAGCAGTTCTTC; cdr3_aa: CATQPEAGGPGYNEQFF
j_call: TRBJ1-5; clone_size: few; d_call: NA; v_call: TRBV6-1; cdr3_nt: TGTGCCAGCAGCCTCAGGGAACGGCAGCCCCAGCATTTT; cdr3_aa: CASSLRERQPQHF
j_call: TRBJ1-3; clone_size: NA; d_call: TRBD1; v_call: TRBV27; cdr3_nt: TGTGCCAGCAGGGACAGGGGGTCCAGAAACACCATATATTTT; cdr3_aa: CASRDRGSRNTIYF
j_call: TRBJ1-4; clone_size: NA; d_call: NA; v_call: TRBV12-3/TRBV12-4; cdr3_nt: TGTGCCAGCAGTTTGGCCTCGGGAGGAAACGAAAAACTGTTTTTT; cdr3_aa: CASSLASGGNEKLFF
j_call: TRBJ2-1; clone_size: few; d_call: NA; v_call: TRBV5-1; cdr3_nt: TGCGCCAGCAGCTTGGACGGGAGTATGAATGAGCAGTTCTTC; cdr3_aa: CASSLDGSMNEQFF
j_call: TRBJ2-7; clone_size: few; d_call: NA; v_call: TRBV28; cdr3_nt: TGTGCCAGCAGTCCTGCGGGACAGCACTACGAGCAGTACTTC; cdr3_aa: CASSPAGQHYEQYF
j_call: TRBJ1-1; clone_size: NA; d_call: NA; v_call: TRBV7-8; cdr3_nt: TGTGCCAGCAGCTTAATCCGGGACACTTACACTGAAGCTTTCTTT; cdr3_aa: CASSLIRDTYTEAFF
j_call: TRBJ2-7; clone_size: few; d_call: TRBD1; v_call: TRBV20-1; cdr3_nt: TGCAGTGCTAGACCTTGGGACAGGGCTGGGTACGAGCAGTACTTC; cdr3_aa: CSARPWDRAGYEQYF
j_call: TRBJ1-5; clone_size: few; d_call: NA; v_call: TRBV5-1; cdr3_nt: TGCGCCAGCAGCTTGACTACAGGGACCAATCAGCCCCAGCATTTT; cdr3_aa: CASSLTTGTNQPQHF
j_call: TRBJ2-1; clone_size: NA; d_call: NA; v_call: TRBV5-6; cdr3_nt: TGTGCCAGCAGCTTATTCGCGGGACTTGAGCAGTTCTTC; cdr3_aa: CASSLFAGLEQFF
j_call: TRBJ2-5; clone_size: many; d_call: TRBD2; v_call: TRBV5-1; cdr3_nt: TGCGCCAGCAGCTTTACTAGCGGGAGGGTGGAGACCCAGTACTTC; cdr3_aa: CASSFTSGRVETQYF
j_call: TRBJ1-1; clone_size: few; d_call: TRBD1; v_call: TRBV12-3/TRBV12-4; cdr3_nt: TGTGCCAGCAGTTTCTTAGGGGGCATGAACACTGAAGCTTTCTTT; cdr3_aa: CASSFLGGMNTEAFF
j_call: TRBJ2-5; clone_size: NA; d_call: NA; v_call: TRBV28; cdr3_nt: TGTGCCAGCAGTAAGGAAGCCCAAGAGACCCAGTACTTC; cdr3_aa: CASSKEAQETQYF
j_call: TRBJ2-6; clone_size: medium-sized; d_call: TRBD1; v_call: TRBV3-1; cdr3_nt: TGTGCCAGCAGCATCCAAGGACAGGTAGAGCTCGGGGCCAACGTCCTGACTTTC; cdr3_aa: CASSIQGQVELGANVLTF
j_call: TRBJ1-6; clone_size: NA; d_call: TRBD1; v_call: TRBV7-9; cdr3_nt: TGTGCCAGCGAGGGGGCGCGGAATTCACCCCTCCACTTT; cdr3_aa: CASEGARNSPLHF
j_call: TRBJ2-1; clone_size: few; d_call: NA; v_call: TRBV24-1; cdr3_nt: TGTGCCACCAGAGCTACCGGGACGGGTGAGCAGTTCTTC; cdr3_aa: CATRATGTGEQFF
j_call: TRBJ2-2; clone_size: few; d_call: NA; v_call: TRBV18; cdr3_nt: TGTGCCAGCTCACGGGAACTAGTCGCGGGCACCGGGGAGCTGTTTTTT; cdr3_aa: CASSRELVAGTGELFF
j_call: TRBJ2-1; clone_size: NA; d_call: TRBD2; v_call: TRBV7-2; cdr3_nt: TGTGCCAGCAGCCCGACTAGCGGGAAATTCAATGAGCAGTTCTTC; cdr3_aa: CASSPTSGKFNEQFF
j_call: TRBJ2-7; clone_size: few; d_call: NA; v_call: TRBV14; cdr3_nt: TGTGCCAGCAGCCAAGATTTCCACGAGCAGTACTTC; cdr3_aa: CASSQDFHEQYF
j_call: TRBJ2-1; clone_size: NA; d_call: TRBD2; v_call: TRBV6-2/TRBV6-3; cdr3_nt: TGTGCCAGCAGTCCCGGGACTACCGACAATGAGCAGTTCTTC; cdr3_aa: CASSPGTTDNEQFF
j_call: TRBJ2-7; clone_size: few; d_call: NA; v_call: TRBV6-1; cdr3_nt: TGTGCCACCGCACCGGGACAAGTCTACGAGCAGTACTTC; cdr3_aa: CATAPGQVYEQYF
j_call: TRBJ1-6; clone_size: few; d_call: NA; v_call: TRBV7-6; cdr3_nt: TGTGCCAGCAGCCTAGAATCGCAGGGCTATAATTCACCCCTCCACTTT; cdr3_aa: CASSLESQGYNSPLHF
j_call: TRBJ1-1; clone_size: few; d_call: NA; v_call: TRBV30; cdr3_nt: TGTGCCTGGAGGTTAGGGAACACTGAAGCTTTCTTT; cdr3_aa: CAWRLGNTEAFF
j_call: TRBJ1-1; clone_size: few; d_call: NA; v_call: TRBV7-2; cdr3_nt: TGTGCCAGCAGCTTACTTTACACCAACACTGAAGCTTTCTTT; cdr3_aa: CASSLLYTNTEAFF
j_call: TRBJ2-5; clone_size: few; d_call: NA; v_call: TRBV2; cdr3_nt: TGTGCCAGCAGTGGGGTTGCGGAGACCCAGTACTTC; cdr3_aa: CASSGVAETQYF
j_call: TRBJ2-5; clone_size: few; d_call: NA; v_call: TRBV5-5; cdr3_nt: TGTGCCAGCAGCCCCTCGACTTATTCAGGGGAGACCCAGTACTTC; cdr3_aa: CASSPSTYSGETQYF
j_call: TRBJ1-1; clone_size: NA; d_call: NA; v_call: TRBV18; cdr3_nt: TGTGCCAGCTCACCTGGGGCCGGGGGGGAAGCTTTCTTT; cdr3_aa: CASSPGAGGEAFF
j_call: TRBJ1-2; clone_size: few; d_call: NA; v_call: TRBV18; cdr3_nt: TGTGCCAGCTCACCACCGACCCTAGGGTCCGACTATGGCTACACCTTC; cdr3_aa: CASSPPTLGSDYGYTF
j_call: TRBJ2-1; clone_size: few; d_call: NA; v_call: TRBV20-1; cdr3_nt: TGCAGTGCCCAGTGGGAAGGTAATGAGCAGTTCTTC; cdr3_aa: CSAQWEGNEQFF
j_call: TRBJ2-2; clone_size: few; d_call: NA; v_call: TRBV7-2; cdr3_nt: TGTGCCAGCAGCTCCTCGCGGGTCACCGGGGAGCTGTTTTTT; cdr3_aa: CASSSSRVTGELFF
j_call: TRBJ2-1; clone_size: few; d_call: NA; v_call: TRBV3-1; cdr3_nt: TGTGCCAGCAGCCAAGATTGGAGAATAGCGGAGCAGTTCTTC; cdr3_aa: CASSQDWRIAEQFF
j_call: TRBJ1-6; clone_size: few; d_call: NA; v_call: TRBV5-1; cdr3_nt: TGCGCCAGCAGCTTGGCTGGGTCAGACGATTCACCCCTCCACTTT; cdr3_aa: CASSLAGSDDSPLHF
j_call: TRBJ2-7; clone_size: many; d_call: TRBD2; v_call: TRBV7-2; cdr3_nt: TGTGCCAGCAGCCTCGTAGCGGGGGACTCCTACGAGCAGTACTTC; cdr3_aa: CASSLVAGDSYEQYF
j_call: TRBJ2-7; clone_size: NA; d_call: NA; v_call: TRBV5-1; cdr3_nt: TGCGCCAGCAGCTTTAACGCCTACGAGCGGTACTTC; cdr3_aa: CASSFNAYERYF
j_call: TRBJ2-1; clone_size: few; d_call: TRBD2; v_call: TRBV4-3; cdr3_nt: TGCGCCAGCAGCCAAGACCGGGGGGGGATCAATGAGCAGTTCTTC; cdr3_aa: CASSQDRGGINEQFF
j_call: TRBJ2-5; clone_size: few; d_call: NA; v_call: TRBV7-9; cdr3_nt: TGTGCCAGCAGCTCATCCACGGAGGGCATGTGGGAGACCCAGTACTTC; cdr3_aa: CASSSSTEGMWETQYF